This TCR beta chain was sequenced in a study of CD8 T cells in ankylosing spondylitis. This clonotype was recorded at least ten times. What it binds is not known. Germline V lookup: CDR1 SGHDT, CDR2 YYEEEE. This CDR3 has 16 amino acids. V was trimmed by 1 base and J by 0 bases, leaving 8 bases between them. Study findings and constraints: One TCR beta motif, made up of several highly homologous variants, appeared characteristic of ankylosing spondylitis blood.

A single record per CDR3 protein comes from TCRdb applying MiXCR to the 5' RACE reads. Of about 39,000 distinct CDR3 sequences listed, 9% to 12% are singletons. The TCR comes from a male donor with ankylosing spondylitis or in good health (not recorded which). The chain employs TRBV5-6 and TRBJ2-6, with D maybe TRBD2 (6 bases). Sequenced input: blood, either unsorted or a sorted T cell fraction (not recorded which). Here the CDR3 reads CASSLRTISGANVLTF. The CDR3 nucleotides are TGTGCCAGCAGCTTGCGGACTATCTCTGGGGCCAACGTCCTGACTTTC.